This T cell receptor beta chain was identified in a study of T cells after yellow fever vaccination (dated by TCRdb to the late 2010s). The study in broad terms: Libraries from fractions with low cell numbers were prepared with the SMART-Seq v4 Ultra Low Input RNA kit. Bulk TCR alpha and beta repertoires were sequenced longitudinally to track T-cell clones before and after primary and booster YFV17D yellow fever vaccination. Two healthy male donors, one aged 18 to 30 and one aged 30 to 40 years, were included in the cohort. Blood was collected at multiple timepoints before and after primary and secondary immunization, and bulk PBMC replicates and cell subsets were isolated. General study outcomes and caveats: FACS-sorted repertoires could contain abundant contaminating clonotypes from the bulk population, so computational filtering was required. A small share of clonotypes was detected in both CD4 and CD8 compartments, with the overlap likely arising from convergent recombination. After the booster, most clones that had expanded after primary vaccination were detected again (around 97% of CD4 and 70% to 90% of CD8), suggesting broad maintenance of memory. Compared with the primary T-cell response, the secondary T-cell response was faster but weaker, reaching its peak on day 5 rather than on day 15. The study included only two donors, which limits how far the findings can be generalized.

The treatment or condition label here, explained by the study, means: live attenuated yellow fever vaccine strain. At each blood-draw timepoint, two biological replicates of bulk PBMCs were collected. PBMCs were isolated from peripheral blood using a standard Ficoll-Paque protocol. TriZol was used to extract RNA from bulk PBMCs, CD4 and CD8 fractions, and dextramer-positive and dextramer-negative fractions. About this clonotype itself: Its binding antigen is unknown. Base-call qualities are not available, and no considerably larger clone is one nucleotide away.

TCR cDNA was synthesized by 5'RACE template switching, through which a universal primer site and unique molecular identifiers were introduced. Priming for cDNA synthesis came from both the TCR alpha and TCR beta constant segments. Library amplification used two PCR steps, and the second PCR step added sample barcodes and sequencing adapters. Libraries were sequenced on Illumina HiSeq 2500 (2x100 bp) or NovaSeq (2x150 bp). As for how the authors treated the data: MIGEC handled demultiplexing of reads and collapsing into UMI consensus sequences, while MiXCR performed V(D)J alignment. Vaccine-responding clonotypes were defined with edgeR using replicate PBMC samples, requiring FDR below 0.01 and a log2 fold change above 5 up to day 15. Each bulk clonotype received a CD4 or CD8 identity based on whether the sequenced CD4 or CD8 repertoire contained that clonotype at higher abundance. Clones were called with MiXCR by TCRdb after fastp trimmed the public reads at Q25, and only in-frame beta chains were retained. A single entry per CDR3 protein holds the most common genes and DNA from its merged rows. The V and J calls come from TCRdb's annotation, not from the publication. The sample table shows roughly 520,000 distinct CDR3 sequences, and around a fifth are seen once. About 16% of the sample rests with the top ten.

The germline V gene gives CDR1 as LGHNA and CDR2 as YSLEER. V loses 0 bases, J loses 8 bases, and the germline ends lie 12 bases apart. The CDR3 starts with the cysteine, ends with the phenylalanine, and has 14 residues. The DNA shown is the 42-base CDR3, in frame from base 1. This receptor was taken from a man younger than 30 who received the YFV17D yellow fever vaccine. Source: PBMCs, taken around 3 weeks after the first yellow fever vaccination. The rearrangement combines TRBV4-3 with TRBJ2-3; the D call could be TRBD1 or TRBD2, with each sharing 5 bases. For the CDR3, the sequence is CASSQDPTRGTQYF. The DNA sequence is TGCGCCAGCAGCCAAGACCCAACTAGGGGTACGCAGTATTTT.